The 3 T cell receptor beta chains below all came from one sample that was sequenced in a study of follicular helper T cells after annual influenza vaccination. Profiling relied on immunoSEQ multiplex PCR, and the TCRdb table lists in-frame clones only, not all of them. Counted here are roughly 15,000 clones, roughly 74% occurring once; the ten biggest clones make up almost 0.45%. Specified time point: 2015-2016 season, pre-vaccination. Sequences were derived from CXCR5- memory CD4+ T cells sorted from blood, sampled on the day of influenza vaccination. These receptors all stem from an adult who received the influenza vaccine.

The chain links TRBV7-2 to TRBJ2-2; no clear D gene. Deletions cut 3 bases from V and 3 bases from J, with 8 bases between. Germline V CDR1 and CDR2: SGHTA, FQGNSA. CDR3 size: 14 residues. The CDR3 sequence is CASSFQYYTGELFF. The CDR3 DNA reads TGTGCCAGCAGCTTCCAATATTACACCGGGGAGCTGTTTTTT.

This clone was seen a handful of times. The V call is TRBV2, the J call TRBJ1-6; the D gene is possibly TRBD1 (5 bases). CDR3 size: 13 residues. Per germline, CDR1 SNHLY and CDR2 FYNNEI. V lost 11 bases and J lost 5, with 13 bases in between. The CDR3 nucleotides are TGTGCCCTCCAGGGAACCCATAATTCACCCCTCCACTTT. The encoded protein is CALQGTHNSPLHF. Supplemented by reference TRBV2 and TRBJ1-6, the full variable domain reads EPEVTQTPSHQVTQMGQEVILRCVPISNHLYFYWYRQILGQKVEFLVSFYNNEISEKSEIFDDQFSVERPDGSNFTLKIRSTKLEDSAMYFCALQGTHNSPLHFGNGTRLTVT.

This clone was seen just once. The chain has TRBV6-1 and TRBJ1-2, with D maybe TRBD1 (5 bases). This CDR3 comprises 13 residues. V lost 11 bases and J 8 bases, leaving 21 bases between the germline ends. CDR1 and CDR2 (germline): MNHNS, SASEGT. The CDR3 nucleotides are TGTGCCGCCAGGGATCCCAACTATTGGGGCTACACCTTC. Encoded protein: CAARDPNYWGYTF.